The 11 T cell receptor beta chains below come from one sample, sequenced in a study of blood T cell repertoires in COVID-19. Assay used: immunoSEQ multiplex PCR; TCRdb lists only in-frame clones, some missing. The sample includes a few hundred thousand clones, approximately 84% of them seen just once. Sequenced material: peripheral blood. All receptors come from a woman in her twenties or thirties who had recovered from COVID-19.

The chain links TRBV24-1 to TRBJ2-1; 12 bases map to TRBD2. CDR3 size: 14 residues. Germline V gene lookup returns CDR1 KGHDR and CDR2 SFDVKD. The V segment lost 6 bases and the J segment 6 bases; nucleotides outside the gene matches: 2. The CDR3 region has the DNA TGTGCCACCAGTAGACTAGCGGGAGCCAATGAGCAGTTCTTC. Its translation is CATSRLAGANEQFF.

The chain links TRBV4-1 to TRBJ1-2, with D perhaps TRBD1 (5 bases). V gave up 1 base and J gave up 3 bases, with 12 bases separating them. This CDR3 region has 15 residues. Germline lookup yields CDR1 MGHRA and CDR2 YSYEKL. CDR3 coding DNA: TGCGCCAGCAGCCAAGGCGGGGCAGGGTACTATGGCTACACCTTC. It translates to CASSQGGAGYYGYTF.

This clone has just a few counts. This chain links TRBV4-2 with TRBJ2-7; 11 positions match TRBD2. The germline V gene has CDR1 LGHNA and CDR2 YNFKEQ. The CDR3 runs 16 residues. Unmatched junction bases numbered 8, after V lost 4 bases and J lost 3 bases. The CDR3 nucleotides read TGTGCCAGCAGCCCTACCGGGACTAGCGGCCTCTACGAGCAGTACTTC. Translation: CASSPTGTSGLYEQYF.

This clone was picked up a small number of times. This chain uses TRBV28 with TRBJ1-5; 7 bases align to TRBD1. Germline V gene sequence: CDR1 MDHEN, CDR2 SYDVKM. With V trimmed by 6 bases and J by 3 bases, 11 bases remained unmatched. This CDR3 contains 16 residues. The CDR3 DNA reads TGTGCCAGCAGGCAATCAAAGGGGGCCCACAATCAGCCCCAGCATTTT. As protein: CASRQSKGAHNQPQHF.

This chain links TRBV7-3 with TRBJ2-3; 10 bases match TRBD2. Germline CDR1 and CDR2: SGHTA and FQGTGA. Trimming took 2 bases from V and 1 from J; bases not matched to a gene: 9. CDR3 length: 18 residues. The CDR3 DNA is TGTGCCAGCAGCTTAGGACTCAGTGGGACTAGCGGCACAGATACGCAGTATTTT. Its protein is CASSLGLSGTSGTDTQYF.

The chain uses TRBV11-3 and TRBJ2-2; 8 nucleotides align to TRBD1. Per germline, CDR1 SGHNT and CDR2 YENEEA. Unmatched junction bases numbered 9, after V lost 0 bases and J lost 6 bases. This CDR3 has 17 residues. The CDR3 reads CASSLEKLGQGAGELFF. The CDR3 DNA reads TGTGCCAGCAGCTTAGAGAAACTTGGACAGGGCGCCGGGGAGCTGTTTTTT.

V and J are TRBV5-1 and TRBJ1-1, with D perhaps TRBD1 (5 bases). V gave up 1 base and J gave up 8 bases, with 9 bases separating them. CDR3 size: 12 residues. From germline, CDR1 is SGHRS and CDR2 YFSETQ. CDR3 nucleotide sequence: TGCGCCAGCAGCTTGAGCGGGGCCGAAGCTTTCTTT. Translated, it gives CASSLSGAEAFF.

CDR3 coding DNA: TGTGCCAGTAGTGGACTACTAGGTCGTGGGACCCAGTACTTC. Its translation: CASSGLLGRGTQYF. The rearrangement links TRBV19 to TRBJ2-5; D is perhaps TRBD2 (6 bases). Germline CDR1 reads LNHDA; CDR2 reads SQIVND (reference sequence). V was cut by 5 bases and J by 7 bases, with 17 bases left in between. The CDR3 extends over 14 amino acids.

This chain links TRBV19 with TRBJ1-5, with D uncertain. The CDR3 sequence is 14 residues long. Germline loops: CDR1 LNHDA, CDR2 SQIVND (reference sequence). Trimming removed 10 bases from V and 4 bases from J, with 17 bases in between. CDR3 nucleotide sequence: TGTGCCACCTCGCCCGACGGAGGGAATCAGCCCCAGCATTTT. This encodes CATSPDGGNQPQHF.

The chain employs TRBV12-3 or TRBV12-4 and TRBJ1-2, with D maybe TRBD1 (6 bases). Trimming cost V 8 bases and J 8 bases, with 15 bases left between them. This CDR3 is 12 amino acids long. The CDR3 region has the DNA TGTGCCAGCGGCACTGACAGGCCAGGCTACACCTTC. It encodes CASGTDRPGYTF.

CDR3: CASSLGDRGYYEQYF. The CDR3 bases are TGCGCCAGCAGCTTGGGGGACAGGGGGTACTACGAGCAGTACTTC. This chain connects TRBV5-1 to TRBJ2-7; 11 bases are a match to TRBD1. The CDR3 runs to 15 residues. V was pared by 0 bases and J by 3 bases, with 2 bases of the junction left unmatched. The germline V gene encodes CDR1 SGHRS and CDR2 YFSETQ.